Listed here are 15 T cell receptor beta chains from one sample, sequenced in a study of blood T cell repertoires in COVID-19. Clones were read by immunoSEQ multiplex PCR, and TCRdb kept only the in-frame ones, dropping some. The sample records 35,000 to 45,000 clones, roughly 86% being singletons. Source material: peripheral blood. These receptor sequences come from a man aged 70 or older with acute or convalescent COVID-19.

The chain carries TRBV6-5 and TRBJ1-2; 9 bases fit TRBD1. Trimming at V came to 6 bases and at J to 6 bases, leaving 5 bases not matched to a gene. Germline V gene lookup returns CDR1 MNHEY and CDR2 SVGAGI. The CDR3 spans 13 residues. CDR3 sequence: CASRMRQGDGYTF. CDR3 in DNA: TGTGCCAGCAGAATGAGACAGGGGGATGGCTACACCTTC.

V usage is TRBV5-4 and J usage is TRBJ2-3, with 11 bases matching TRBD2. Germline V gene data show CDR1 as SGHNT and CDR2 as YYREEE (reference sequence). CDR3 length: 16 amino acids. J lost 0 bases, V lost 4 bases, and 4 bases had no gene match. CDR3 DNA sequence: TGTGCCAGCAGCGCGGGGACTAGCGGAAGCACAGATACGCAGTATTTT. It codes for CASSAGTSGSTDTQYF.

Written as DNA, the CDR3 is TGTGCCACCAACGCGGGACAGGGATACGAGCAGTACTTC. It translates to CATNAGQGYEQYF. The V call is TRBV15, the J call TRBJ2-7; 9 nucleotides line up with TRBD1. After removal of 7 bases from V and 4 bases from J, the junction contained 5 bases not matched to a gene. CDR1 and CDR2 (germline): LNHNV, YYDKDF (reference sequence). The CDR3 extends over 13 amino acids.

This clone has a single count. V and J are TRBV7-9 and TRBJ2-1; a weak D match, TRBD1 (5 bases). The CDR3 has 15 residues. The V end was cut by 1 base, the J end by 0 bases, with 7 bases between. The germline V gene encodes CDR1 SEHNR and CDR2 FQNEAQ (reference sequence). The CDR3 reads CASSLGRGSYNEQFF. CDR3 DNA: TGTGCCAGCAGCTTAGGAAGGGGCTCCTACAATGAGCAGTTCTTC. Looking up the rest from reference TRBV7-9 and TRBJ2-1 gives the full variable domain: DTGVSQNPRHKITKRGQNVTFRCDPISEHNRLYWYRQTLGQGPEFLTYFQNEAQLEKSRLLSDRFSAERPKGSFSTLEIQRTEQGDSAMYLCASSLGRGSYNEQFFGPGTRLTVL.

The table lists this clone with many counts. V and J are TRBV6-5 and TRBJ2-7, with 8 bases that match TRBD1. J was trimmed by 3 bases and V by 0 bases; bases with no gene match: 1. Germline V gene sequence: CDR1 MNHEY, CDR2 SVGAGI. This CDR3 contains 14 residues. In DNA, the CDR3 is TGTGCCAGCAGTTACTCTACAGGGGGCTACGAGCAGTACTTC. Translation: CASSYSTGGYEQYF.

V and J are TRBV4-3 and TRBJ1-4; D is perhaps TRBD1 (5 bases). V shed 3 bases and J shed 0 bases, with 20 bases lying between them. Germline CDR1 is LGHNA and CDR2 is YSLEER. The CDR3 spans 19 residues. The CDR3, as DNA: TGCGCCAGCAGCCAGGGGACTGCGGAAGGGGTTGCAACTAATGAAAAACTGTTTTTT. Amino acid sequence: CASSQGTAEGVATNEKLFF.

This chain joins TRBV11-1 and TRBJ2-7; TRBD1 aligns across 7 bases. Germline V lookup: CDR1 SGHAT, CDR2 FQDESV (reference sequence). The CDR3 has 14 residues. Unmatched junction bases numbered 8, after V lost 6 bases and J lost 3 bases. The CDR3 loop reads CASRQNDRVYEQYF. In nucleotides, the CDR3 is TGTGCCAGCAGGCAAAATGACAGGGTCTACGAGCAGTACTTC.

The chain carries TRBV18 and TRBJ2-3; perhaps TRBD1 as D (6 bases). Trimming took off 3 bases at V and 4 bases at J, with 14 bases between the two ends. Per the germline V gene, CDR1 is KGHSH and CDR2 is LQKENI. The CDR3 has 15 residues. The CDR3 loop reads CASSPWPQGADTQYF. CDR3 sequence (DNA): TGTGCCAGCTCACCTTGGCCACAGGGAGCAGATACGCAGTATTTT. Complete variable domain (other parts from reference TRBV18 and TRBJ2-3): NAGVMQNPRHLVRRRGQEARLRCSPMKGHSHVYWYRQLPEEGLKFMVYLQKENIIDESGMPKERFSAEFPKEGPSILRIQQVVRGDSAAYFCASSPWPQGADTQYFGPGTRLTVL.

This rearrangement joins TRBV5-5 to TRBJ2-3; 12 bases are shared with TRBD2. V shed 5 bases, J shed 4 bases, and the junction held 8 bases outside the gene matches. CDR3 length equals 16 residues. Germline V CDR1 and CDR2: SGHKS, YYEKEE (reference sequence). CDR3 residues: CASSPRLAGVSDTQYF. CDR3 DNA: TGTGCCAGCAGTCCAAGACTAGCGGGAGTCTCAGATACGCAGTATTTT.

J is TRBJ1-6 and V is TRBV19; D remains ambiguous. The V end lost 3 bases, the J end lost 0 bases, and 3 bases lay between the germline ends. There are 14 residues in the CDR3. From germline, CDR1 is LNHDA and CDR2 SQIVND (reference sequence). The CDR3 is CASSIGSYNSPLHF. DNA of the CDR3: TGTGCCAGTAGTATCGGCTCCTATAATTCACCCCTCCACTTT.

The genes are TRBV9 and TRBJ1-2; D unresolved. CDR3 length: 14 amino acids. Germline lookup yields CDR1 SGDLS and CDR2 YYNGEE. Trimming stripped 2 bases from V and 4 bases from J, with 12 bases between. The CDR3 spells CASSVALGSYGYTF. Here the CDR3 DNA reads TGTGCCAGCAGCGTTGCCCTCGGGAGCTATGGCTACACCTTC.

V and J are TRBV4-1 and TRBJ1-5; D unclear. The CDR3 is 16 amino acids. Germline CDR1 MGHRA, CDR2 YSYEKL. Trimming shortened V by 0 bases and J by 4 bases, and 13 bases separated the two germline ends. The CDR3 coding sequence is TGCGCCAGCAGCCAAGATCCCGGAGATATTAATCAGCCCCAGCATTTT. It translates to CASSQDPGDINQPQHF.

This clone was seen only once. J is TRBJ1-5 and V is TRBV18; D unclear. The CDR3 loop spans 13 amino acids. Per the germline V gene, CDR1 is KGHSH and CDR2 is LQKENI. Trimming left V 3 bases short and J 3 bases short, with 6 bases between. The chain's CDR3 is CASSPANNQPQHF. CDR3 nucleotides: TGTGCCAGCTCACCGGCAAACAATCAGCCCCAGCATTTT.

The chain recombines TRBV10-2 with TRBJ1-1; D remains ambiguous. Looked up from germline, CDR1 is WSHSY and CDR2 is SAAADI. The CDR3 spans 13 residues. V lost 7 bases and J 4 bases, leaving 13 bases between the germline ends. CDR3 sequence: CASTEEAGTEAFF. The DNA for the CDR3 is TGCGCCAGCACCGAGGAGGCGGGCACTGAAGCTTTCTTT.

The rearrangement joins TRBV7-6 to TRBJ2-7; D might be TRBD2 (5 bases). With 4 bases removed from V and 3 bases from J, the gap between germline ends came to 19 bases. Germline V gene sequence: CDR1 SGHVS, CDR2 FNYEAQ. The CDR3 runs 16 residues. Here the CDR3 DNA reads TGTGCCAGCAGCTCCCGGCCCTGGGTCGAGGGCTACGAGCAGTACTTC. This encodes CASSSRPWVEGYEQYF.